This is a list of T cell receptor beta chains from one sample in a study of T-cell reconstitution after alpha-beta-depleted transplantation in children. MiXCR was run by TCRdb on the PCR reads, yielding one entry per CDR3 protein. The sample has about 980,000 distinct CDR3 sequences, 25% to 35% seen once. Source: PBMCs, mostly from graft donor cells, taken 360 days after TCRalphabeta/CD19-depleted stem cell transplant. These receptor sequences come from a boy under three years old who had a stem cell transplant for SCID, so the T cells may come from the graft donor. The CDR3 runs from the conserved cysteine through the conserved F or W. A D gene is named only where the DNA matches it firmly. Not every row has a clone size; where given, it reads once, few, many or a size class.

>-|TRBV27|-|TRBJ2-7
CASSLVRTSYEQYF
TGTGCCAGCAGTTTAGTTCGGACAAGCTACGAGCAGTACTTC
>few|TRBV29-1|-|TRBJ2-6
CSVGGQGVRTSGANVLTF
TGCAGCGTTGGGGGGCAAGGGGTGAGGACCTCTGGGGCCAACGTCCTGACTTTC
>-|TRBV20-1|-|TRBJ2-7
CSAPDGVGGEQYF
TGCAGTGCTCCTGACGGGGTAGGGGGCGAGCAGTACTTC
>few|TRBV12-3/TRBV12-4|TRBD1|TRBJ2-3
CASSFSTGYPADTQYF
TGTGCCAGCAGTTTCTCGACAGGGTACCCTGCAGATACGCAGTATTTT
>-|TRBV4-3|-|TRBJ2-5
CASSQAPGAGETQYF
TGCGCCAGCAGCCAGGCACCAGGGGCGGGGGAGACCCAGTACTTC
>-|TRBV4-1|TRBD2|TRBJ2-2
CASSPSPGLAEYTGELFF
TGCGCCAGCAGCCCCTCCCCGGGACTAGCGGAATACACCGGGGAGCTGTTTTTT
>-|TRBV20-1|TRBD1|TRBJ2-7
CSARPILGTGGEYEQYF
TGCAGTGCTAGACCTATTTTAGGGACAGGGGGCGAGTACGAGCAGTACTTC
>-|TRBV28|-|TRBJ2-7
CASSSVPYEQYF
TGTGCCAGCAGTTCAGTGCCCTACGAGCAGTACTTC
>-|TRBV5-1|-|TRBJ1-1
CASRRGDEAFF
TGCGCCAGCAGAAGGGGGGACGAAGCTTTCTTT
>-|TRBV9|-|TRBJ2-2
CASSVGGRKPHTGELFF
TGTGCCAGCAGCGTTGGGGGCCGCAAACCTCACACCGGGGAGCTGTTTTTT
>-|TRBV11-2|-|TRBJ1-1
CASSTSRGRTEAFF
TGTGCCAGCAGCACTTCCAGGGGACGCACTGAAGCTTTCTTT
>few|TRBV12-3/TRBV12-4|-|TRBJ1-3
CASSFSGISGNTIYF
TGTGCCAGCAGTTTCTCAGGGATCTCTGGAAACACCATATATTTT
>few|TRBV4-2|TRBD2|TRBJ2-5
CASSQAPGGGHLETQYF
TGTGCCAGCAGCCAAGCCCCAGGCGGGGGGCATTTGGAGACCCAGTACTTC
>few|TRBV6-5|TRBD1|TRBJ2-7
CASSYSTGGNEQYF
TGTGCCAGCAGTTACTCGACAGGGGGGAACGAGCAGTACTTC
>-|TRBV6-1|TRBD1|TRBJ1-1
CASYRGGKKTEAFF
TGTGCCAGCTACAGGGGGGGGAAAAAAACTGAAGCTTTCTTT
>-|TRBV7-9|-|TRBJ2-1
CASSSALYNEQFF
TGTGCCAGCAGCTCTGCCCTCTACAATGAGCAGTTCTTC
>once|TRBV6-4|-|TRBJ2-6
CASSSPHISGANVLTF
TGTGCCAGCAGCTCGCCACATATCTCTGGGGCCAACGTCCTGACTTTC
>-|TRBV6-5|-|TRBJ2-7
CASSYSTEYEQYF
TGTGCCAGCAGTTACTCGACCGAATACGAGCAGTACTTC
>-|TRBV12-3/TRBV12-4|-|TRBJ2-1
CASSLGGAGEQFF
TGTGCCAGCAGTCTAGGGGGGGCAGGTGAGCAGTTCTTC
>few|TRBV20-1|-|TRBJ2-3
CSISTDTQYF
TGCAGTATTAGCACAGATACGCAGTATTTT
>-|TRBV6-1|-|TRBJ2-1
CASTRGLRGNEQFF
TGTGCCAGCACCAGGGGACTGAGGGGCAATGAGCAGTTCTTC
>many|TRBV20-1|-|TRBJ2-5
CSATGVQETQYF
TGCAGTGCGACCGGGGTCCAAGAGACCCAGTACTTC
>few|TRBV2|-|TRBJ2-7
CASSRSPGYEQYF
TGTGCCAGCAGCCGATCCCCGGGATACGAGCAGTACTTC
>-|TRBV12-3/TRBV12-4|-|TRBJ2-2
CASRKTGAGELFF
TGTGCCAGCAGAAAAACGGGGGCCGGGGAGCTGTTTTTT
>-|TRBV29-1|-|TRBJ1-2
CSVESGDGYGYTF
TGCAGCGTTGAATCCGGGGATGGGTATGGCTACACCTTC
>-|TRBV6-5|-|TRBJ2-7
CASSYGDGAYEQYF
TGTGCCAGCAGTTACGGGGACGGAGCCTACGAGCAGTACTTC
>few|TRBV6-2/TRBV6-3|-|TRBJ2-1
CASSYSSGFTYNEQFF
TGTGCCAGCAGTTACTCGTCCGGGTTTACCTACAATGAGCAGTTCTTC
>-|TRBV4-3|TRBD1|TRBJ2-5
CASSQDWAPYLAGTEYF
TGCGCCAGCAGCCAAGATTGGGCCCCCTATTTAGCCGGGACAGAGTACTTC
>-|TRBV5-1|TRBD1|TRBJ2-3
CASSLAGTARTDTQYF
TGCGCCAGCAGCTTAGCCGGGACAGCCCGCACAGATACGCAGTATTTT
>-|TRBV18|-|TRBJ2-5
CASSHRARGETQYF
TGTGCCAGCTCACATCGCGCGAGGGGAGAGACCCAGTACTTC
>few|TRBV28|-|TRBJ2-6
CASSLIRGRENSGANVLTF
TGTGCCAGCAGTTTAATCCGGGGCAGGGAAAACTCTGGGGCCAACGTCCTGACTTTC
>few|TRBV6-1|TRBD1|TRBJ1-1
CASAGQGFGTEAFF
TGTGCCAGCGCCGGACAGGGGTTCGGCACTGAAGCTTTCTTT
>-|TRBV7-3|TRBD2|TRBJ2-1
CASSLRPGGVYNEQFF
TGTGCCAGCAGCTTACGTCCCGGGGGGGTTTACAATGAGCAGTTCTTC
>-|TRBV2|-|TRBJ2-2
CASRATGSGLTGELFF
TGTGCCAGCAGGGCGACAGGATCGGGACTCACCGGGGAGCTGTTTTTT
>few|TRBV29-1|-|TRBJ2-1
CSVEDNGRTGQFF
TGCAGCGTTGAAGATAACGGCAGGACTGGGCAGTTCTTC
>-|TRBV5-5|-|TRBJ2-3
CASSWGWEQYF
TGTGCCAGCAGCTGGGGGTGGGAGCAGTATTTT
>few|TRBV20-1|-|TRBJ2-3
CSATSGADTQYF
TGCAGTGCTACCTCGGGGGCAGATACGCAGTATTTT
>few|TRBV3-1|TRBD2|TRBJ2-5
CASSQDALLAGGREETQYF
TGTGCCAGCAGCCAAGATGCCCTACTAGCGGGGGGGCGGGAAGAGACCCAGTACTTC
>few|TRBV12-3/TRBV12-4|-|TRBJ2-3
CASSMGLPRGYF
TGTGCCAGCAGTATGGGACTCCCCCGCGGGTATTTT
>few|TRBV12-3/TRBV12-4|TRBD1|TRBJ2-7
CASSLIGQGSSYEQYF
TGTGCCAGCAGTTTAATTGGACAGGGGAGCTCCTACGAGCAGTACTTC
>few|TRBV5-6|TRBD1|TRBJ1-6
CASSSILRDSRGSPLHF
TGTGCCAGCAGCTCTATCCTCCGGGACAGTCGTGGATCACCCCTCCACTTT
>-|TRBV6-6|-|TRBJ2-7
CASSYTLYEQYF
TGTGCCAGCAGTTATACCCTTTACGAGCAGTACTTC
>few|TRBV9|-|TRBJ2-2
CASSVLLGAGELFF
TGTGCCAGCAGCGTACTACTAGGGGCCGGGGAGCTGTTTTTT
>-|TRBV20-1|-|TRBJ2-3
CSASEGITDTQYF
TGCAGTGCTAGTGAGGGTATCACAGATACGCAGTATTTT
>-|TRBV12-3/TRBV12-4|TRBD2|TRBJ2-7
CASSSGTTGEQYF
TGTGCCAGCAGTTCAGGGACTACTGGGGAGCAGTACTTC
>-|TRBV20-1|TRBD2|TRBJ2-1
CSARLAGWSSYNEQFF
TGCAGTGCTAGATTAGCGGGATGGAGCTCCTACAATGAGCAGTTCTTC
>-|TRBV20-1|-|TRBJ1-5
CSARVRNQPQHF
TGCAGTGCTAGAGTAAGAAATCAGCCCCAGCATTTT
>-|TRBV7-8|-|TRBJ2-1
CASSLALIGGATYNEQFF
TGTGCCAGCAGCTTAGCGCTGATTGGGGGGGCCACTTACAATGAGCAGTTCTTC
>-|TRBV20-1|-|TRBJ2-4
CSARQVSGTTKNIQYF
TGCAGTGCTAGGCAGGTTTCCGGGACAACCAAAAACATTCAGTACTTC
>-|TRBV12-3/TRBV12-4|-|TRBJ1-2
CASSSQEVGTF
TGTGCCAGCAGCTCCCAGGAAGTTGGCACCTTC
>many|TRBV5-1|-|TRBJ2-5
CASSLTGGETQYF
TGCGCCAGCAGCTTGACTGGAGGAGAGACCCAGTACTTC
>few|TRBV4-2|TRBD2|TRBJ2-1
CASSPRLAGHNEQFF
TGTGCCAGCAGCCCACGACTAGCGGGCCACAATGAGCAGTTCTTC